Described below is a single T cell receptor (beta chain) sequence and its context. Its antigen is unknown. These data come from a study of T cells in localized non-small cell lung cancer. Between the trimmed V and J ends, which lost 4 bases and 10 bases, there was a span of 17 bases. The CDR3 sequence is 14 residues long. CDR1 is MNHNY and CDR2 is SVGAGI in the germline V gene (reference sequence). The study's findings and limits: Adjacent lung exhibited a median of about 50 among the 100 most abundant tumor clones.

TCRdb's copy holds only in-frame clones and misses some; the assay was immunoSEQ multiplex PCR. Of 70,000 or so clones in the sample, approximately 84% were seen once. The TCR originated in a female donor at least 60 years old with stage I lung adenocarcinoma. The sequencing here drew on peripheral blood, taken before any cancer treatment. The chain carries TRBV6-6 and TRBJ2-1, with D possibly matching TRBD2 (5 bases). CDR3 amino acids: CASSSQPDGGEQFF. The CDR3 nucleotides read TGTGCCAGCAGTTCCCAGCCAGATGGAGGCGAGCAGTTCTTC.